Presented here are 23 T cell receptor beta chains from one specimen sequenced in a study of blood T cell repertoires in COVID-19. Using immunoSEQ multiplex PCR, the repertoire was profiled, and TCRdb retains in-frame clones only, with some absent. Among approximately 380,000 clones listed, more than 70% were seen once. Sequencing input: PBMCs or T cells enriched from blood (not recorded which). These receptors all come from a woman aged 18-35 years who had recovered from COVID-19.

This clone was seen a single time. The V and J genes are TRBV10-3 and TRBJ2-3, with D perhaps matching TRBD1 (5 bases). Germline values: CDR1 ENHRY, CDR2 SYGVKD. The CDR3 contains 13 residues. Trimming removed 6 bases from V and 5 bases from J, with 12 bases in between. CDR3 in amino acids: CAIRAREGDTQYF. In nucleotides, the CDR3 is TGTGCCATCAGGGCCAGGGAAGGAGATACGCAGTATTTT.

This clone was observed a handful of times. The V call is TRBV14, the J call TRBJ2-5; D uncertain. This CDR3 is 12 amino acids long. Germline-derived CDR1 and CDR2 are SGHDN and FVKESK. V dropped 1 base and J dropped 4 bases, with 4 bases sitting between them. The CDR3 region is CASSQAVETQYF. The CDR3 DNA reads as TGTGCCAGCAGCCAAGCAGTAGAGACCCAGTACTTC. The full variable domain, its missing parts supplied by reference TRBV14 and TRBJ2-5, is EAGVTQFPSHSVIEKGQTVTLRCDPISGHDNLYWYRRVMGKEIKFLLHFVKESKQDESGMPNNRFLAERTGGTYSTLKVQPAELEDSGVYFCASSQAVETQYFGPGTRLLVL.

The chain joins TRBV19 to TRBJ1-5; D is unresolved. Germline CDR1 LNHDA, CDR2 SQIVND (reference sequence). V dropped 3 bases and J dropped 0 bases, with 15 bases sitting between them. The CDR3 contains 17 residues. The DNA of the CDR3 is TGTGCCAGTAGTATGGGCACAGTTCGTATTAGCAATCAGCCCCAGCATTTT. This translates into CASSMGTVRISNQPQHF.

The chain couples TRBV7-9 to TRBJ2-7; 7 bases are shared with TRBD1. Germline CDR1 and CDR2: SEHNR and FQNEAQ (reference sequence). The CDR3 loop spans 16 amino acids. V lost 5 bases, J lost 2 bases, and 12 bases stayed unmatched. The CDR3 DNA is TGTGCCAGCAGCACCCGGACAGGAGGCCTCCCCTACGAGCAGTACTTC. Protein sequence: CASSTRTGGLPYEQYF.

The chain combines TRBV30 with TRBJ1-4, with D perhaps matching TRBD1 (5 bases). The CDR3 is made up of 12 amino acids. Trimming took off 6 bases at V and 8 bases at J, with 13 bases between the two ends. In germline, CDR1 is GTSNPN, CDR2 SVGIG (reference sequence). The CDR3: CACLLGGEKLFF. For the CDR3, the DNA is TGTGCCTGCCTCTTGGGGGGGGAAAAACTGTTTTTT.

The chain links TRBV7-2 to TRBJ1-2; D gene unclear. V was pared by 5 bases and J by 3 bases, with 7 bases between. The CDR3 extends over 12 amino acids. The germline V gene has CDR1 SGHTA and CDR2 FQGNSA. CDR3 in amino acids: CASSPDYYGYTF. CDR3 in DNA: TGTGCCAGCAGCCCCGACTACTATGGCTACACCTTC.

The CDR3 DNA sequence: TGTGTTTCCAAGAACACTGAAGCTTTCTTT. Its translation is CVSKNTEAFF. The chain is built from TRBV21-1 and TRBJ1-1; the table's D call of TRBD1 was not tested on the DNA. TRBV21-1 is a documented pseudogene. This CDR3 region has 10 residues.

V gene TRBV7-9 combines with J gene TRBJ2-7; 9 bases agree with TRBD1. The CDR3 consists of 15 residues. Germline V gene lookup returns CDR1 SEHNR and CDR2 FQNEAQ (reference sequence). With V trimmed by 3 bases and J by 3 bases, 6 bases remained unmatched. The CDR3 loop is CASSLGQGINYEQYF. DNA of the CDR3: TGTGCCAGCAGCTTGGGACAGGGTATTAACTACGAGCAGTACTTC. The full variable domain, its missing parts supplied by reference TRBV7-9 and TRBJ2-7, is DTGVSQNPRHKITKRGQNVTFRCDPISEHNRLYWYRQTLGQGPEFLTYFQNEAQLEKSRLLSDRFSAERPKGSFSTLEIQRTEQGDSAMYLCASSLGQGINYEQYFGPGTRLTVT.

The CDR3 loop reads CASRVGTGYEKLFF. As DNA, the CDR3 is TGTGCCAGCAGGGTTGGGACAGGGTATGAAAAACTGTTTTTT. The chain recombines TRBV2 with TRBJ1-4; 9 nucleotides align to TRBD1. The V and J ends lost 6 bases and 6 bases, in that order; junction bases with no gene match: 5. Germline CDR1 SNHLY, CDR2 FYNNEI. This CDR3 contains 14 residues.

The V gene is TRBV10-1, the J gene TRBJ1-2; 8 bases align to TRBD1. Per germline, CDR1 WNHNN and CDR2 SYGVQD (reference sequence). The CDR3 spans 17 residues. Trimming at V came to 4 bases and at J to 8 bases, leaving 18 bases not matched to a gene. The CDR3 spells CASSALRRTGPKRGYTF. The CDR3 bases are TGCGCCAGCAGTGCGCTACGCCGGACAGGGCCGAAAAGAGGCTACACCTTC.

The V call is TRBV6-5, the J call TRBJ2-7; 8 positions agree with TRBD1. Germline V gives CDR1 MNHEY, CDR2 SVGAGI. The CDR3 is 14 residues long. The V gene end was trimmed by 1 base and the J gene end by 2 bases; junction bases not matched to a gene: 1. In DNA, the CDR3 is TGTGCCAGCAGTTACTTACAGGGGGCCTACGAGCAGTACTTC. Translation: CASSYLQGAYEQYF.

The rearrangement joins TRBV12-5 to TRBJ1-5; 7 nucleotides match TRBD1. V trimming: 5 bases; J trimming: 2 bases; junction bases outside the gene matches: 3. The CDR3 totals 14 residues. Per germline, CDR1 LGHNT and CDR2 FRNRAP. The CDR3 here is CASGTGTGNQPQHF. In DNA form, the CDR3 reads TGTGCTAGTGGTACCGGGACAGGCAATCAGCCCCAGCATTTT.

The gene calls are TRBV7-2 and TRBJ2-1; D possibly corresponds to TRBD2 (5 bases). Germline-derived CDR1 and CDR2 are SGHTA and FQGNSA. Trimming took 1 base from V and 6 from J, leaving 13 bases between them. This CDR3 has 15 amino acids. CDR3 DNA: TGTGCCAGCAGCTTAGATCGGGCTAGCTCCAATGAGCAGTTCTTC. The encoded protein is CASSLDRASSNEQFF.

The chain combines TRBV18 with TRBJ1-1; a weak D match, TRBD1 (5 bases). V was trimmed by 0 bases and J by 1 base, leaving 9 bases between them. Germline V gene sequence: CDR1 KGHSH, CDR2 LQKENI. The CDR3 contains 15 residues. CDR3 residues: CASSPPGRANTEAFF. The CDR3 region has the DNA TGTGCCAGCTCACCACCCGGCAGGGCGAACACTGAAGCTTTCTTT.

The V call is TRBV10-1, the J call TRBJ2-7; 8 nucleotides agree with TRBD1. CDR3 length equals 17 residues. CDR1 is WNHNN and CDR2 is SYGVQD in the germline V gene (reference sequence). V was clipped by 8 bases and J by 3 bases; unmatched bases: 18. The CDR3 bases are TGCGCCAGCCCACCCCCAGAGGGGGACAGGCCCTACTACGAGCAGTACTTC. Amino acids: CASPPPEGDRPYYEQYF.

This clone has at least ten counts. This chain's CDR3 is CASSPTGIYEQYF. For the CDR3, the DNA is TGTGCCAGCTCACCAACAGGAATCTACGAGCAGTACTTC. The V gene is TRBV18, the J gene TRBJ2-7; a possible D gene is TRBD1 (5 bases). Trimming removed 2 bases at V and 3 bases at J, with 8 bases between. The CDR3 has 13 amino acids. CDR1 is KGHSH and CDR2 is LQKENI in the germline V gene.

The chain uses TRBV21-1 and TRBJ1-2; the listed D gene, TRBD1, was not tested against the DNA. TRBV21-1 is a pseudogene locus. CDR3 length: 14 amino acids. The CDR3 region is CASTALTDNYGYTF. The CDR3 coding sequence is TGTGCCAGCACCGCTTTAACAGATAACTATGGCTACACCTTC.

The chain has TRBV5-4 and TRBJ1-2; tentative D call: TRBD1 (5 bases). The CDR3 has 14 residues. V dropped 4 bases and J dropped 0 bases, with 10 bases sitting between them. The germline V gene has CDR1 SGHNT and CDR2 YYREEE (reference sequence). The CDR3 DNA reads as TGTGCCAGCAGCGTGACAGCCGCTAACTATGGCTACACCTTC. Its translation is CASSVTAANYGYTF.

The chain couples TRBV28 to TRBJ1-2, with a tentative D call TRBD1 (5 bases). Per the germline V gene, CDR1 is MDHEN and CDR2 is SYDVKM. The CDR3 sequence is 15 residues long. Trimming removed 8 bases at V and 3 bases at J, with 19 bases between. This chain's CDR3 is CASAYIGGEDYGYTF. CDR3 sequence (DNA): TGTGCCAGCGCCTACATTGGGGGGGAGGACTATGGCTACACCTTC.

In its sample, this clone was seen once. The chain is built from TRBV7-9 and TRBJ1-1, with TRBD1 as a possible D gene (6 bases). The CDR3 runs 19 residues. Germline CDR1 and CDR2: SEHNR and FQNEAQ (reference sequence). The germline V and J ends were trimmed by 2 bases and 3 bases, with 25 bases remaining between them. The CDR3 loop is CASSLTIIRPTNRDTEAFF. In DNA, the CDR3 is TGTGCCAGCAGCTTAACAATCATCCGCCCTACCAACAGGGACACTGAAGCTTTCTTT.

This chain links TRBV6-5 with TRBJ1-2; TRBD1 matches at 8 bases. CDR1 and CDR2 from the germline V gene are MNHEY and SVGAGI. V shed 9 bases and J 2 bases; nucleotides not matched to a gene: 5. The CDR3 extends over 13 amino acids. CDR3 sequence: CASTGGRNYGYTF. The CDR3, as DNA: TGTGCCAGTACAGGGGGTAGGAACTATGGCTACACCTTC.

The chain joins TRBV30 to TRBJ1-2; 7 nucleotides match TRBD1. V trimming: 5 bases; J trimming: 2 bases; junction bases outside the gene matches: 8. The CDR3 runs 14 residues. Per germline, CDR1 GTSNPN and CDR2 SVGIG (reference sequence). DNA of the CDR3: TGTGCCTGGCGCCTGGGACAGAAAAACTATGGCTACACCTTC. It specifies CAWRLGQKNYGYTF.

The rearrangement uses TRBV2 and TRBJ2-3; 13 bases are a match to TRBD2. CDR3 length: 20 amino acids. J lost 0 bases, V lost 2 bases, and 11 bases had no gene match. Germline-derived CDR1 and CDR2 are SNHLY and FYNNEI. The CDR3 protein is CASSELGTSGGVTSTDTQYF. In DNA, the CDR3 is TGTGCCAGCAGTGAACTGGGCACTAGCGGGGGGGTGACTAGCACAGATACGCAGTATTTT.